This T cell receptor (beta chain) was sequenced for a study of T-cell memory formation after mild COVID-19. Constant-segment primers served in 5'RACE that generated TCR alpha and TCR beta cDNA libraries bearing sample barcodes and UMIs. One entry per CDR3 protein, called by TCRdb with MiXCR from the 5' RACE reads. Of 300,000 to 400,000 distinct CDR3 sequences in the sample, around 28% were seen once. Germline CDR1 SGHTA, CDR2 FQGNSA. CDR3 length: 15 amino acids. Trimming cost V 6 bases and J 5 bases, with 19 bases left between them. Study results and limitations: Clones that contracted from day 15 to 85 were balanced CD4/CD8, while later expanders leaned CD4+. Cross-reactive memory seemingly joined, as some responding clones were found in pre-infection memory. The CD4+ clones that contracted clustered mainly within CM and EM, and the CD8+ clones concentrated in EMRA.

This clonotype appeared once. The target antigen is unknown. The chain uses TRBV7-2 and TRBJ1-1; D not certain. The TCR was taken from an adult woman who had mild COVID-19 (a few samples of this study predate the infection). Cell type and time point are not known. The sequencing sample was made of PBMCs or a T cell subset sorted from them (not recorded which). The CDR3 is CASSFTDSLGTEAFF. The DNA of the CDR3 is TGTGCCAGCAGTTTCACGGATTCACTAGGGACTGAAGCTTTCTTT.